The rows below give T cell receptor beta chains drawn from one sample of a study of shared clonotypes between healthy human individuals. Generated by immunoSEQ multiplex PCR, the TCRdb table keeps only in-frame clones and is missing some. The sample gives some 2.1 million clones, just under 95% of which show up once; around 1.7% is in the top ten. Sequenced material: naive CD8+ T cells from PBMCs. These TCRs come from a man younger than 35 in good health. Some clones in this sample may be carry-over from other donors' samples. Both conserved end residues are part of each CDR3. Each record gives: J gene, V gene, D gene, CDR3 protein, CDR3 DNA. D genes are given only for firm matches.

J: TRBJ2-3; V: TRBV5-1; D: .; CDR3: CASSPGRGSTDTQYF; DNA: TGCGCCAGCAGCCCTGGGCGAGGTAGCACAGATACGCAGTATTTT
J: TRBJ2-3; V: TRBV2; D: TRBD1; CDR3: CASSVGTGYTDTQYF; DNA: TGTGCCAGCAGCGTTGGGACAGGCTACACAGATACGCAGTATTTT
J: TRBJ1-4; V: TRBV27; D: TRBD1; CDR3: CASSSQGRDEKLFF; DNA: TGTGCCAGCAGTTCACAGGGGCGGGATGAAAAACTGTTTTTT
J: TRBJ2-3; V: TRBV27; D: .; CDR3: CASSPPPPDNIDTDTQYF; DNA: TGTGCCAGCAGCCCTCCGCCCCCAGACAACATCGACACAGATACGCAGTATTTT
J: TRBJ2-4; V: TRBV14; D: .; CDR3: CASSQNPRDIQYF; DNA: TGTGCCAGCAGTCAAAATCCTAGGGACATTCAGTACTTC
J: TRBJ2-5; V: TRBV27; D: .; CDR3: CASSFFSGASETQYF; DNA: TGTGCCAGCAGTTTCTTCTCAGGGGCCTCGGAGACCCAGTACTTC
J: TRBJ2-1; V: TRBV28; D: .; CDR3: CASSSGASGYYNEQFF; DNA: TGTGCCAGCAGTTCTGGCGCGTCAGGGTACTACAATGAGCAGTTCTTC
J: TRBJ1-1; V: TRBV7-9; D: .; CDR3: CASSQGNSEAFF; DNA: TGTGCCAGCAGCCAAGGGAATTCTGAAGCTTTCTTT
J: TRBJ2-5; V: TRBV5-6; D: .; CDR3: CASSGEQQYF; DNA: TGTGCCAGCAGCGGCGAACAGCAGTACTTC
J: TRBJ1-2; V: TRBV7-9; D: .; CDR3: CASGVGANYGYTF; DNA: TGTGCCAGCGGGGTGGGGGCTAACTATGGCTACACCTTC
J: TRBJ1-5; V: TRBV27; D: TRBD1; CDR3: CASSRNRGSNQPQHF; DNA: TGTGCCAGCAGTCGCAACAGGGGAAGCAATCAGCCCCAGCATTTT
J: TRBJ2-7; V: TRBV29-1; D: TRBD1; CDR3: CSVEGQGMRAEQYF; DNA: TGCAGCGTTGAAGGACAGGGGATGAGGGCCGAGCAGTACTTC
J: TRBJ2-7; V: TRBV4-3; D: .; CDR3: CASSPTQGNPRWEQYF; DNA: TGCGCCAGCAGCCCCACTCAGGGCAACCCTCGTTGGGAGCAGTACTTC
J: TRBJ1-6; V: TRBV5-6; D: .; CDR3: CASLRRGVGNSPLHF; DNA: TGTGCCAGCCTCCGAAGAGGGGTTGGTAATTCACCCCTCCACTTT
J: TRBJ2-3; V: TRBV7-8; D: TRBD2; CDR3: CASSLYLGRTTDTQYF; DNA: TGTGCCAGCAGCTTATACCTCGGGAGGACCACAGATACGCAGTATTTT
J: TRBJ1-6; V: TRBV5-1; D: .; CDR3: CASSLDGGFDNSPLHF; DNA: TGCGCCAGCAGCTTGGACGGAGGATTTGATAATTCACCCCTCCACTTT